The present entry profiles one T cell receptor (beta chain) with its context. This clonotype was counted ten times or more. Its antigen is not yet known. No much larger clone is present one base from it, and per-base qualities are unavailable. The entry originates in a study of breast tumors, draining lymph nodes, adjacent tissues (dated by TCRdb to 2015 to 2016). About the full investigation: In breast cancer patients, the study compared the TCR beta repertoires of tumor, adjacent nontumor tissue and axillary lymph nodes. In human breast cancer, the study set out to assess how tumor, surrounding tissue and draining lymph node repertoires relate to one another and whether T cells might be exchanged between them.

The CDR3 goes from the cysteine to the phenylalanine over 17 residues. CDR3 DNA only is kept here, 51 bases in frame from base 1. From a lookup of the germline V gene, CDR1 and CDR2 are MDHEN and SYDVKM. Trimming takes 6 bases off V and 3 bases off J; junction bases not matched to a gene: 13. Lymph node samples came from the axillary draining lymph nodes of breast cancer patients. TCRdb lists the instrument as Illumina HiSeq 2000. Multiplex PCR amplification was used to generate the TCR beta chain libraries. High-throughput sequencing was used to analyze the amplified TCR beta chain products. TCRdb ran its own pipeline on the public reads, namely fastp trimming at Q25 and MiXCR clone calling, and kept in-frame beta chains. Each record represents a unique CDR3 protein, reported with the most common genes and DNA among its rows. The sample includes 130,000 or so distinct CDR3 sequences, with around 21% observed a single time. Together, the top ten hold about 2.2% of the sample.

Here is what the overall study found, with its caveats: Tumor and nontumor tissue repertoires were significantly more similar in luminal-like than in basal-like breast cancer. Tumor T-cell repertoires showed less diversity than lymph node repertoires and more diversity than nontumor tissue repertoires, and tumor T-cell repertoires showed preferential V and J gene usage. The data were judged consistent with most tumor T cells deriving from the lymph node and then expanding within tumor tissue. The conclusion that tumor T cells originate in lymph nodes was framed as consistent with a hypothesis rather than directly demonstrated.

Sequences were obtained from axillary lymph node tissue. The sequence was obtained from a female donor with breast cancer. Some clones in this sample may be carry-over from other donors' samples. In this chain, TRBV28 is recombined with TRBJ2-7; TRBD1 fits 11 bases in the junction. The nucleotides are TGTGCCAGCAGACCGACCCAGGGGGGGACAGGGGGCTACGAGCAGTACTTC. This codes for CASRPTQGGTGGYEQYF.